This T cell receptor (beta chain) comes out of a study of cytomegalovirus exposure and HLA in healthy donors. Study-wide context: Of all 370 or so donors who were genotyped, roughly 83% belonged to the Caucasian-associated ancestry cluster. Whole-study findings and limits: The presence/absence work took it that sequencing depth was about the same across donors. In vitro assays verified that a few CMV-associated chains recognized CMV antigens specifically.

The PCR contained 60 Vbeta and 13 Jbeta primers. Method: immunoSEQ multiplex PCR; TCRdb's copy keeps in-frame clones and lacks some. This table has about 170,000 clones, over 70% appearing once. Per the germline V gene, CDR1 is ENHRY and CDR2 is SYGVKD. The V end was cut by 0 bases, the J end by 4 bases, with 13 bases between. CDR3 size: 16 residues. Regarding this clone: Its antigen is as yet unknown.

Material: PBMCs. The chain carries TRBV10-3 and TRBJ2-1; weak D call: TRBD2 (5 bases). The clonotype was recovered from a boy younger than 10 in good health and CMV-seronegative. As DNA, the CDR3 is TGTGCCATCAGTGAGTCGATGGCTAGCACTTACAATGAGCAGTTCTTC. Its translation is CAISESMASTYNEQFF.